This T cell receptor (beta chain) was documented in a study of glioma-infiltrating T cells. Overall study findings and caveats: Tissue and blood shared very few CDR3 sequences. Above-expected tissue-blood divergence occurred in all gliomas, most in low-grade ones.

Comment on this clonotype: Its antigen is still unknown.

The CDR3 extends over 15 amino acids. The V end was cut by 1 base, the J end by 1 base, with 13 bases between. CDR1 and CDR2 (germline): DFQATT, SNEGSKA (reference sequence). TCR alpha and beta CDR3 regions were amplified from RNA using iRepertoire nested multiplex PCR. Input was 100-400 ng of tissue mRNA or PBMC total RNA. TCRdb re-analysed the multiplex PCR reads in MiXCR, keeping a single row per CDR3 protein. This repertoire shows about 140,000 distinct CDR3 sequences, about two fifths found once; its top ten account for 20% to 25%. The source material was glioma tissue, nonneoplastic brain tissue, or PBMCs (not recorded which). This clonotype originated in a human donor with low-grade glioma or glioblastoma, undergoing nonglioma brain surgery, or in good health (not recorded which). The chain couples TRBV20-1 to TRBJ1-1, with D unresolved. DNA of the CDR3: TGCAGTGCTAGAGGTATGGCCGGACCGAACACTGAAGCTTTCTTT. Its translation: CSARGMAGPNTEAFF.